This TCR beta chain was documented in a study of CD8+ T cells in alopecia areata. Findings and caveats of the study: Sequencing of scalp samples also captures resident alphabeta T cells of normal skin. It was lesional scalp, especially alopecia totalis/universalis, that showed higher clonality than normal scalp.

PBMCs served as the source from which CD4+ and CD8+ T cells were sorted. Germline V gene lookup returns CDR1 SGHTA and CDR2 FQGNSA. V lost 0 bases and J 6 bases, leaving 7 bases between the germline ends. This CDR3 region has 13 residues. About this clone: The antigen is not known.

RNA extraction was followed by reverse transcription into cDNA, which acted as the sequencing template. Clones were read by immunoSEQ multiplex PCR, and TCRdb kept only the in-frame ones, dropping some. Here the sample spans over 90,000 clones, 55% being singletons. The sequencing sample was made of CD4+ T cells sorted from blood. The TCR was taken from a human donor in good health. V and J are TRBV7-2 and TRBJ2-3; D uncertain. The CDR3 DNA sequence: TGTGCCAGCAGCTTAGCGCTCTTGGATACGCAGTATTTT. This sequence encodes CASSLALLDTQYF.